The 7 T cell receptor beta chains reported below all come from one sample, sequenced in a study of cytomegalovirus exposure and HLA in healthy donors. Primers: 60 Vbeta forward and 13 Jbeta reverse. Generated by immunoSEQ multiplex PCR, the TCRdb table keeps only in-frame clones and is missing some. Of some 140,000 clones listed, 60% to 80% are singletons. Sequenced sample: PBMCs. The receptors derive from a man under 40 in good health and CMV-seropositive.

The chain is built from TRBV29-1 and TRBJ2-3; 12 bases are shared with TRBD1. The germline gives CDR1 SQVTM, CDR2 ANQGSEA. This CDR3 region has 20 residues. V trimming: 1 base; J trimming: 6 bases; junction bases outside the gene matches: 20. The CDR3 sequence: CSVEAVISPGQGAPSDTQYF. CDR3 nucleotide sequence: TGCAGCGTTGAAGCCGTTATCTCACCGGGACAGGGGGCGCCTTCGGATACGCAGTATTTT.

Turning to this clone: The junction and the germline gene differ at one end; a read error may be behind it. The rearrangement uses TRBV27 and TRBJ2-2, with D tentatively TRBD1 (8 bases). Looked up from germline, CDR1 is MNHEY and CDR2 is SMNVEV (reference sequence). This CDR3 is 19 amino acids long. The CDR3 coding sequence is TGTGCCAGCAGTTCGAGGACAGGGAGGGTAGCTGCGAACGCCGGGGAGCTGTTTTTT. Translation: CASSSRTGRVAANAGELFF.

This clone is a singleton in its sample. This sequence joins TRBV11-3 and TRBJ2-1, with 11 bases that match TRBD2. In germline, CDR1 is SGHNT, CDR2 YENEEA. The J segment lost 8 bases and the V segment lost 5 bases, leaving 8 bases of the junction unmatched. There are 15 residues in the CDR3. CDR3 sequence (DNA): TGTGCCAGCAGCGAATGGACTAGCGGGTTGGATGAGCAGTTCTTC. Its translation: CASSEWTSGLDEQFF. Looking up the rest from reference TRBV11-3 and TRBJ2-1 gives the full variable domain: EAGVVQSPRYKIIEKKQPVAFWCNPISGHNTLYWYLQNLGQGPELLIRYENEEAVDDSQLPKDRFSAERLKGVDSTLKIQPAELGDSAVYLCASSEWTSGLDEQFFGPGTRLTVL.

The V and J genes are TRBV5-1 and TRBJ2-7, with TRBD1 matching 7 bases. This CDR3 contains 13 residues. Per germline, CDR1 SGHRS and CDR2 YFSETQ. Unmatched junction bases numbered 3, after V lost 2 bases and J lost 4 bases. The CDR3 bases are TGCGCCAGCAGCTTCGGACAGGAGTACGAGCAGTACTTC. Translation: CASSFGQEYEQYF.

The chain couples TRBV7-2 to TRBJ2-2; TRBD2 matches 11 bases. The CDR3 loop spans 19 amino acids. Germline V gene sequence: CDR1 SGHTA, CDR2 FQGNSA. V shed 5 bases, J shed 6 bases, and the junction held 17 bases outside the gene matches. CDR3 in DNA: TGTGCCAGCAGCCGAAGTCCATTTACTAGCGGGAGTAAGGCCGGGGAGCTGTTTTTT. Protein sequence: CASSRSPFTSGSKAGELFF.

The CDR3 DNA follows: TGCGCCAGCAGCCAAGCGTGGACAAGGAGGCAGTTCTTC. Its translation: CASSQAWTRRQFF. The genes are TRBV4-1 and TRBJ2-1, with D perhaps TRBD1 (5 bases). CDR1 and CDR2 (germline): MGHRA, YSYEKL. Trimming took off 1 base at V and 12 bases at J, with 13 bases between the two ends. The CDR3 sequence is 13 residues long.

V and J are TRBV7-6 and TRBJ2-7; 8 bases align to TRBD2. The ends lost 4 bases at V and 7 bases at J; junction bases unmatched: 9. CDR3 size: 14 residues. Germline V gene sequence: CDR1 SGHVS, CDR2 FNYEAQ. This chain's CDR3 is CASSSIAGTEEQYF. CDR3 DNA sequence: TGTGCCAGCAGCTCGATAGCGGGAACGGAAGAGCAGTACTTC.